This TCR beta chain was found in a study of blood T cell repertoires in COVID-19. Germline loops: CDR1 LGHNA, CDR2 YNFKEQ. J was trimmed by 3 bases and V by 4 bases; bases with no gene match: 10. The CDR3 runs 17 residues. Repertoires were generated with immunoSEQ multiplex PCR, while TCRdb's copy carries only in-frame clones and drops some. The sample lists roughly 120,000 clones, less than 85% occurring once. The specimen sequenced was peripheral blood. The chain couples TRBV4-2 to TRBJ2-1, with 9 bases lining up with TRBD2. This sequence was found in a woman aged 80 or older with acute or convalescent COVID-19. The CDR3 sequence: CASSPSVAGDLYNEQFF. In nucleotides, the CDR3 is TGTGCCAGCAGCCCCTCCGTAGCGGGAGATCTCTACAATGAGCAGTTCTTC.